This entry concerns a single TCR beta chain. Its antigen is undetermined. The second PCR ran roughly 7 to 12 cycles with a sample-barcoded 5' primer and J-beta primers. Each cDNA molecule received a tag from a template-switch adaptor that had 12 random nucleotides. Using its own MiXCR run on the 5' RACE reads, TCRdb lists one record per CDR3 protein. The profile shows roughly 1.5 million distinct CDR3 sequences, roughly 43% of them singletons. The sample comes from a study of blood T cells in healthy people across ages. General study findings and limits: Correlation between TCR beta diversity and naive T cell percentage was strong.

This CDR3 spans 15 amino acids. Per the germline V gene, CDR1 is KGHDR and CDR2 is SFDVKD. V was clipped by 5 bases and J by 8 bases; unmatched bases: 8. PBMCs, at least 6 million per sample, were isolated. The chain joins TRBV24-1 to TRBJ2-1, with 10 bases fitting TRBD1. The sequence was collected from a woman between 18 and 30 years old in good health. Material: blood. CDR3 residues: CATSAPTGGFDEQFF. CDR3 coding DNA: TGTGCCACCAGTGCTCCGACAGGGGGCTTCGATGAGCAGTTCTTC.